Included here is one TCR beta chain sequence, with context. Its antigen is undetermined. The entry originates in a study of cytomegalovirus exposure and HLA in healthy donors. Study overall: Unique TCR beta sequences numbering some 120 million came from 150 million to 200 million T cells in an earlier analysis.

Broader study findings: The classifier reportedly diagnosed cytomegalovirus status with high sensitivity and specificity.

The germline V gene encodes CDR1 MNHNS and CDR2 SASEGT. The V gene end was trimmed by 5 bases and the J gene end by 6 bases; junction bases not matched to a gene: 4. The CDR3 is 13 amino acids. PCR amplification relied on 60 Vbeta primers (plus 13 Jbeta primers). The assay was immunoSEQ multiplex PCR, and TCRdb's table has in-frame clones only and misses some. The sample includes about 150,000 clones, around 84% of them seen just once. Sequenced: PBMCs. The TCR sequence derives from a young woman in good health and CMV-seronegative. The chain is built from TRBV6-1 and TRBJ2-7; 10 bases map to TRBD1. The CDR3 here is CASSPGTGVEQYF. Here the CDR3 DNA reads TGTGCCAGCAGTCCCGGGACAGGGGTCGAGCAGTACTTC.